These 5 T cell receptor beta chains were all obtained from the same sample, sequenced in a study of tumour-infiltrating T cells in Burkitt lymphoma. Clones were sequenced by immunoSEQ multiplex PCR, and TCRdb holds only the in-frame ones, with some missing. The profile shows 14,000 or so clones, around 30% of them singletons. Specimen: tumor tissue. These TCRs come from a human donor with diffuse large B-cell lymphoma.

For the CDR3, the DNA is TGCGCCAGCAGTGAGTCTGGGCAGGGGGCCAATGAGCAGTTCTTC. Protein: CASSESGQGANEQFF. The chain couples TRBV10-1 to TRBJ2-1, with 8 bases matching TRBD1. V lost 0 bases and J lost 6; bases outside the gene matches: 4. The CDR3 runs to 15 residues. Germline loops: CDR1 WNHNN, CDR2 SYGVQD (reference sequence).

This clone is medium-sized. This rearrangement joins TRBV9 to TRBJ2-1; 8 bases agree with TRBD2. Germline CDR1 reads SGDLS; CDR2 reads YYNGEE. Trimming took 3 bases from V and 0 from J; bases not matched to a gene: 8. This CDR3 is built from 17 residues. The CDR3 is CASSASAGTSSYNEQFF. The CDR3 DNA reads as TGTGCCAGCAGCGCTAGTGCCGGGACTAGCTCCTACAATGAGCAGTTCTTC.

Only a few counts were recorded for this clone. The chain uses TRBV10-3 and TRBJ1-2; 7 nucleotides match TRBD1. The CDR3 totals 12 residues. CDR1 is ENHRY and CDR2 is SYGVKD in the germline V gene. V was pared by 6 bases and J by 4 bases, with 2 bases of the junction left unmatched. Here the CDR3 reads CAISGDSYGYTF. For the CDR3, the DNA is TGTGCCATCAGCGGGGACAGCTATGGCTACACCTTC.

The J gene is TRBJ2-7, the V gene TRBV2; D might be TRBD2 (7 bases). V was cut by 0 bases and J by 8 bases, with 17 bases left in between. The CDR3 has 15 residues. The V gene's germline CDR1 is SNHLY and CDR2 FYNNEI. The DNA of the CDR3 is TGTGCCAGCAGTGAAGCTCTCCGGGGGGCCTCACAGCAGTACTTC. Protein sequence: CASSEALRGASQQYF.

The J gene is TRBJ1-1, the V gene TRBV4-1, with D tentatively TRBD1 (6 bases). The CDR3 totals 12 residues. The V end was cut by 5 bases, the J end by 10 bases, with 14 bases between. The germline V gene encodes CDR1 MGHRA and CDR2 YSYEKL. The CDR3 nucleotides are TGCGCCAGCAGCTCTACAGGGCAGGGAGCTTTCTTT. Amino acid sequence: CASSSTGQGAFF.